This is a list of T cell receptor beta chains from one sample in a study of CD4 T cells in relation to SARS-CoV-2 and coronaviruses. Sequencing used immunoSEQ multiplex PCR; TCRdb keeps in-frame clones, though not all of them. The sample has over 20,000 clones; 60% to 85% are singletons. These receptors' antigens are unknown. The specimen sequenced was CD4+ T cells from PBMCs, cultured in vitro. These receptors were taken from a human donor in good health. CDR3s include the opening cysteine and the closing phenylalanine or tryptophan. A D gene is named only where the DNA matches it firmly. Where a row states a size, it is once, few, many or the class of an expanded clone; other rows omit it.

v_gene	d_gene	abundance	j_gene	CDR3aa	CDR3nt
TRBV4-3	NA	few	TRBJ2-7	CASSQETWGEQYF	TGCGCCAGCAGCCAAGAAACTTGGGGGGAGCAGTACTTC
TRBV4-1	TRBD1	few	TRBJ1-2	CASSQGAGDRGFYTF	TGCGCCAGCAGCCAAGGGGCGGGGGACAGGGGTTTTTACACCTTC
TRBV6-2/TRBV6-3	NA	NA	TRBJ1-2	CASSYSTYGYTF	TGTGCCAGCAGTTACTCGACCTATGGCTACACCTTC
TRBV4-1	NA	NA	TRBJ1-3	CASSPYRDSGNTIYF	TGCGCCAGCAGCCCCTACCGGGACTCTGGAAACACCATATATTTT
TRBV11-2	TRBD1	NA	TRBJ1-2	CASSTGGWGYTF	TGTGCCAGCAGCACAGGGGGCTGGGGCTACACCTTC
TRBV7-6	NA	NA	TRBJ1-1	CASSRIGAGDTEAFF	TGTGCCAGCAGTCGGATAGGGGCGGGGGACACTGAAGCTTTCTTT
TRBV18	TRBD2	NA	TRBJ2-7	CASSPTSGRAREQYF	TGTGCCAGCTCACCAACTAGCGGGAGGGCCCGCGAGCAGTACTTC
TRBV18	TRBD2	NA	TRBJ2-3	CASSPTSGRITDTQYF	TGTGCCAGCTCACCTACTAGCGGGAGGATCACAGATACGCAGTATTTT
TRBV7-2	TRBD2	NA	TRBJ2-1	CASRETSGTYNEQFF	TGTGCCAGCAGGGAGACTAGCGGGACCTACAATGAGCAGTTCTTC
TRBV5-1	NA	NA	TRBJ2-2	CASSPDSPRGGELFF	TGCGCCAGCAGCCCCGACAGCCCGAGGGGCGGGGAGCTGTTTTTT
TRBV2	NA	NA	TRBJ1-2	CASSAPPSGGKGGYTF	TGTGCCAGCAGTGCTCCACCCTCGGGGGGGAAGGGTGGCTACACCTTC
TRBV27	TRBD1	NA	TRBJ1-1	CASSWGRDREAFF	TGTGCCAGCAGTTGGGGGAGGGACAGGGAAGCTTTCTTT
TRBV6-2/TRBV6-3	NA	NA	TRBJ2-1	CASSYSNPPRGGEQFF	TGTGCCAGCAGTTACTCGAACCCCCCCCGGGGCGGTGAGCAGTTCTTC
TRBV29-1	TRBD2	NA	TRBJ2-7	CSVELGLAGGLSYEQYF	TGCAGCGTTGAGTTGGGTCTAGCGGGAGGGCTCTCCTACGAGCAGTACTTC
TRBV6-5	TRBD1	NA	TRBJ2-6	CASSTQGSGANVLTF	TGTGCCAGCAGTACACAGGGGTCTGGGGCCAACGTCCTGACTTTC
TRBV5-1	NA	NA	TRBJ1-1	CASSGWGEGTEAFF	TGCGCCAGCAGCGGATGGGGGGAGGGCACTGAAGCTTTCTTT
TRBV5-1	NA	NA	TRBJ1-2	CASSPEGILGGYTF	TGCGCCAGTTCGCCGGAGGGGATTTTGGGTGGCTACACCTTC
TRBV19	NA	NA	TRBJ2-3	CASGDGVTDTQYF	TGTGCCAGTGGAGACGGGGTCACAGATACGCAGTATTTT
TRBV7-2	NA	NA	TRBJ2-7	CASSPQGGNSYEQYF	TGTGCCAGCAGCCCCCAGGGCGGAAACTCCTACGAGCAGTACTTC
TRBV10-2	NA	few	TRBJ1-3	CASSPAAGNTIYF	TGCGCCAGCAGCCCCGCGGCTGGAAACACCATATATTTT
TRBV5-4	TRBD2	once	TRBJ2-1	CASSPGLADYNEQFF	TGTGCCAGCAGCCCGGGACTAGCGGATTACAATGAGCAGTTCTTC
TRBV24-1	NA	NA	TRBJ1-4	CATSDLRGVGEKLFF	TGTGCCACCAGTGATTTGCGGGGGGTGGGCGAAAAACTGTTTTTT
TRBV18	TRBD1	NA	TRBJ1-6	CASSRGRDRANSPLHF	TGTGCCAGCTCCAGGGGCCGGGACAGGGCAAATTCACCCCTCCACTTT
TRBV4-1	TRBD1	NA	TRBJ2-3	CASSRGGSLWVRRTDTQYF	TGCGCCAGCAGCCGAGGGGGCAGCCTGTGGGTCCGGCGCACAGATACGCAGTATTTT
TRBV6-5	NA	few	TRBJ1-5	CASSYQQHQPQHF	TGTGCCAGCAGTTACCAACAGCATCAGCCCCAGCATTTT
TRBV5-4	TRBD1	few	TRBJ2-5	CASSWGQGEVETQYF	TGTGCCAGCAGCTGGGGACAGGGGGAGGTTGAGACCCAGTACTTC
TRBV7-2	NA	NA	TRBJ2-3	CASSPQQGRTDTQYF	TGTGCCAGCAGCCCCCAGCAGGGGAGGACAGATACGCAGTATTTT
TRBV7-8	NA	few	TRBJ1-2	CASSSSTLHYGYTF	TGTGCCAGCAGCTCCTCAACTCTACACTATGGCTACACCTTC